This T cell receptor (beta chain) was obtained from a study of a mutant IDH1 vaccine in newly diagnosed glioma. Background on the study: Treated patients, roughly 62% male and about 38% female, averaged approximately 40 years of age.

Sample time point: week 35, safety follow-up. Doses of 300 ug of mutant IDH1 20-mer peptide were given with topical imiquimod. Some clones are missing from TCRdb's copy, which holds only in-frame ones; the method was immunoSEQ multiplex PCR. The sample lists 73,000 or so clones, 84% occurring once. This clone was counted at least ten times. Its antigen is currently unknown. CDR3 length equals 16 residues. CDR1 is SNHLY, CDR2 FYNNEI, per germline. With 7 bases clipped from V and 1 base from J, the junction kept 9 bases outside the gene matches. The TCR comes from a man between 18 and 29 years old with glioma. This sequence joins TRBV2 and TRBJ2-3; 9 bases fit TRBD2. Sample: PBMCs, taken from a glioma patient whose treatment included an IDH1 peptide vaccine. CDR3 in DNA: TGTGCCAGCACCGTCTGGGAGCGGGAGGGCACAGATACGCAGTATTTT. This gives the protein CASTVWEREGTDTQYF.